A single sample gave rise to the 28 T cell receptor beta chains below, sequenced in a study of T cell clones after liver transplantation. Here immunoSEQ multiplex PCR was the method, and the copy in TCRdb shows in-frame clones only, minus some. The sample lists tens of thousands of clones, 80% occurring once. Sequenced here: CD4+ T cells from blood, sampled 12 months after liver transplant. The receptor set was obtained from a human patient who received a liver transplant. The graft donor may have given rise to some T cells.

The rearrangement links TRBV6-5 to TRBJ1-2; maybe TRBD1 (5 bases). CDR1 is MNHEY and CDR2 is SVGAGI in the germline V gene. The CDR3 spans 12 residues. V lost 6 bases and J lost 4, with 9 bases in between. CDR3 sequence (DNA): TGTGCCAGCAGGTCACAGGCCTATGGCTACACCTTC. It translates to CASRSQAYGYTF.

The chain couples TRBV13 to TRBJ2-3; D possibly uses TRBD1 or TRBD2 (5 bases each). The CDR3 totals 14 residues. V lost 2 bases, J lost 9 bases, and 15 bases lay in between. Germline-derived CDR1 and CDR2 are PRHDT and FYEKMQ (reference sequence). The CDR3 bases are TGTGCCAGCAGCTTACGGTCCTGGGGGATAACGCAGTATTTT. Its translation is CASSLRSWGITQYF.

CDR3 loop: CASSGSSTDTQYF. The CDR3 bases are TGTGCCAGTAGCGGGAGCTCGACAGATACGCAGTATTTT. The chain uses TRBV19 and TRBJ2-3, with D possibly TRBD2 on 6 matching bases. With 6 bases removed from V and 3 bases from J, the gap between germline ends came to 10 bases. Germline CDR1 reads LNHDA; CDR2 reads SQIVND (reference sequence). CDR3 length: 13 residues.

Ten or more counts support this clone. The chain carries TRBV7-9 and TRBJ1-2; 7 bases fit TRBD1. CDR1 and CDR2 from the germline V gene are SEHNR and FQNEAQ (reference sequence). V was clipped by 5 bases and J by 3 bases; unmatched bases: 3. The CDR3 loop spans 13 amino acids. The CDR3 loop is CASSRTGDYGYTF. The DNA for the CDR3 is TGTGCCAGCAGCCGAACAGGGGACTATGGCTACACCTTC.

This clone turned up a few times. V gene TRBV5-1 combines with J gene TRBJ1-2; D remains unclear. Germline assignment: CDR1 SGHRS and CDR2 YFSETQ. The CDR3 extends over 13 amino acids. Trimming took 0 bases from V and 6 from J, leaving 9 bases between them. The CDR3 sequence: CASSLVDEDGYTF. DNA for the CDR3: TGCGCCAGCAGCTTGGTTGATGAGGATGGCTACACCTTC.

The CDR3: CASGWDREAFF. In DNA form, the CDR3 reads TGTGCCTCGGGGTGGGACAGGGAAGCTTTCTTT. The chain has TRBV30 and TRBJ1-1, with TRBD1 matching over 8 bases. After removal of 7 bases from V and 8 bases from J, the junction contained 6 bases not matched to a gene. The CDR3 spans 11 residues. Germline CDR1 and CDR2: GTSNPN and SVGIG (reference sequence).

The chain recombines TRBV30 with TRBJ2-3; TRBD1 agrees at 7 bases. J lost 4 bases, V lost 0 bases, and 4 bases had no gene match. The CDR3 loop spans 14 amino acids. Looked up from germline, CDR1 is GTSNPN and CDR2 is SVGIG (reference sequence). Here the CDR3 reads CAWSVGGRSDTQYF. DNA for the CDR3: TGTGCCTGGAGTGTAGGGGGCAGGTCAGATACGCAGTATTTT.

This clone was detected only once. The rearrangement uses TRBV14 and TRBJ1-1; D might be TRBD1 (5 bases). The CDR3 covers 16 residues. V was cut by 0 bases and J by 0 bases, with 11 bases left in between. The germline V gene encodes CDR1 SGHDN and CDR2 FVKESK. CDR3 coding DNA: TGTGCCAGCAGCCAAGACTGGGGGGAGGTGAACACTGAAGCTTTCTTT. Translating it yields CASSQDWGEVNTEAFF.

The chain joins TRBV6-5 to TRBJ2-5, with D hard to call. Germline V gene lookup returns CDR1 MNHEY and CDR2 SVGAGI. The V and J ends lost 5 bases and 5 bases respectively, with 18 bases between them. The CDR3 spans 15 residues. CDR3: CASSPHYLKWETQYF. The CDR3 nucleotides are TGTGCCAGCAGTCCCCACTACCTTAAGTGGGAGACCCAGTACTTC.

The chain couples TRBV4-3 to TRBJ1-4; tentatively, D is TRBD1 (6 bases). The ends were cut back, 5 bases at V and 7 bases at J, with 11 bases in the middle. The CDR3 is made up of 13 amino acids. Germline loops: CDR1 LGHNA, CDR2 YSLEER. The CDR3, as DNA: TGCGCCAGCAGCTCTCAGGGGACTGAAAAACTGTTTTTT. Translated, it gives CASSSQGTEKLFF.

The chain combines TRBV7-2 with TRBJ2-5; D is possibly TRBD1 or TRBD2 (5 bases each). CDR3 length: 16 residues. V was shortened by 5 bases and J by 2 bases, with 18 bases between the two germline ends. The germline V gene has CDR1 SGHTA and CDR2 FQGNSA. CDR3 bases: TGTGCCAGCAGCGGGGGACCCGTCTCTGTTCAAGAGACCCAGTACTTC. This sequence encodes CASSGGPVSVQETQYF.

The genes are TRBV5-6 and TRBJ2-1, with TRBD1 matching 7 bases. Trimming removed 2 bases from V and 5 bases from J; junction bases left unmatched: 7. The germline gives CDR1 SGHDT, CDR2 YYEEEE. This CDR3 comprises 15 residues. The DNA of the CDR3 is TGTGCCAGCAGCTTCTTCTACAGGGGCAACAATGAGCAGTTCTTC. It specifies CASSFFYRGNNEQFF.

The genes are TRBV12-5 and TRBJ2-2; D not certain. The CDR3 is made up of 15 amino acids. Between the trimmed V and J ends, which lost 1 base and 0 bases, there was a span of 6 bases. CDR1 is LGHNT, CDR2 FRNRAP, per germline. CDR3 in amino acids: CASGLGTANTGELFF. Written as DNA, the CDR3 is TGTGCTAGTGGTTTGGGGACGGCGAACACCGGGGAGCTGTTTTTT. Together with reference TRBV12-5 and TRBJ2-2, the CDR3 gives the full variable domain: DARVTQTPRHKVTEMGQEVTMRCQPILGHNTVFWYRQTMMQGLELLAYFRNRAPLDDSGMPKDRFSAEMPDATLATLKIQPSEPRDSAVYFCASGLGTANTGELFFGEGSRLTVL.

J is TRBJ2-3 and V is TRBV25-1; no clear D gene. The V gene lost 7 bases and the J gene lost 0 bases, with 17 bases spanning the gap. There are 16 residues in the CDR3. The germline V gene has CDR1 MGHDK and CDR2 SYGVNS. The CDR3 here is CASTPEDQTSTDTQYF. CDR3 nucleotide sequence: TGTGCCAGCACCCCCGAGGACCAGACTAGCACAGATACGCAGTATTTT. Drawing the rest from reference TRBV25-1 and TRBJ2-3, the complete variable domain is EADIYQTPRYLVIGTGKKITLECSQTMGHDKMYWYQQDPGMELHLIHYSYGVNSTEKGDLSSESTVSRIRTEHFPLTLESARPSHTSQYLCASTPEDQTSTDTQYFGPGTRLTVL.

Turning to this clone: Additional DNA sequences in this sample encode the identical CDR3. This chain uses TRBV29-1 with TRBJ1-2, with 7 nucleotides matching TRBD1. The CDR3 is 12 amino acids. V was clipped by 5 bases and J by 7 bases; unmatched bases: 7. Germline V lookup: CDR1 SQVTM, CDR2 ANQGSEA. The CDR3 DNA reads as TGCAGCGTTTACTCTCAGGGGGGTGGCTACACCTTC. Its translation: CSVYSQGGGYTF. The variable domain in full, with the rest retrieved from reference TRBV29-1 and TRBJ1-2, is SAVISQKPSRDICQRGTSLTIQCQVDSQVTMMFWYRQQPGQSLTLIATANQGSEATYESGFVIDKFPISRPNLTFSTLTVSNMSPEDSSIYLCSVYSQGGGYTFGSGTRLTVV.

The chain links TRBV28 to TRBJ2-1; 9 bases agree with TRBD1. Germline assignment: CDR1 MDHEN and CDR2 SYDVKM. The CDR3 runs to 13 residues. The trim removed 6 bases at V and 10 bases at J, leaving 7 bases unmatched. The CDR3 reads CASSLGGTGEQFF. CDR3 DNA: TGTGCCAGCAGCCTGGGGGGGACAGGGGAGCAGTTCTTC.

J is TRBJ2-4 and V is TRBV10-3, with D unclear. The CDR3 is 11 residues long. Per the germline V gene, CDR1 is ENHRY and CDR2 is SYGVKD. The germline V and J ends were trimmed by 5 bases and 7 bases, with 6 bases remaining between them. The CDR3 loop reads CAISSENIQYF. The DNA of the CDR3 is TGTGCCATCAGTTCAGAGAACATTCAGTACTTC.

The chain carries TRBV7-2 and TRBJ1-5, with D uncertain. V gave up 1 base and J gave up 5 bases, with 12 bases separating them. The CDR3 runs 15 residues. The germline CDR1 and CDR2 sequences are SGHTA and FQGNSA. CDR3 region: CASSLDGVVYQPQHF. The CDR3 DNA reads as TGTGCCAGCAGCTTAGATGGGGTGGTCTATCAGCCCCAGCATTTT.

The CDR3 here is CASRPWGEKLFF. In DNA, the CDR3 is TGTGCCAGCAGACCTTGGGGGGAAAAACTGTTTTTT. The J gene is TRBJ1-4, the V gene TRBV28; the D gene is possibly TRBD1 (5 bases). This CDR3 comprises 12 residues. CDR1 and CDR2 (germline): MDHEN, SYDVKM. Trimming pared 6 bases from V and 8 bases from J, leaving 10 bases between.

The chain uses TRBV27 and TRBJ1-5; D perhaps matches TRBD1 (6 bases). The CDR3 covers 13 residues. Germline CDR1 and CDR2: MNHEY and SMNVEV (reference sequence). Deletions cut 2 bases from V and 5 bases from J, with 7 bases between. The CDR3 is CASSLGGHQPQHF. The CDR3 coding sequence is TGTGCCAGCAGTTTAGGGGGGCATCAGCCCCAGCATTTT.

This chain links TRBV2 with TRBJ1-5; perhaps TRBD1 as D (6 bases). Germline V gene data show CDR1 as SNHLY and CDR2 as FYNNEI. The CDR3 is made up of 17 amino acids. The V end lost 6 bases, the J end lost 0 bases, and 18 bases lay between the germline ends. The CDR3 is CASSSGGGQNSNQPQHF. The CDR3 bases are TGTGCCAGCAGCTCCGGAGGGGGACAAAATAGCAATCAGCCCCAGCATTTT.

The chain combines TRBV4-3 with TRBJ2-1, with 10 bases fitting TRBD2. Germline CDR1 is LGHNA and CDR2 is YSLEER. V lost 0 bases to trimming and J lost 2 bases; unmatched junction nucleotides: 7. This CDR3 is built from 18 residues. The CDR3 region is CASSQEVSGTSAYNEQFF. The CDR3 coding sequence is TGCGCCAGCAGCCAAGAAGTATCCGGGACTAGCGCCTACAATGAGCAGTTCTTC.

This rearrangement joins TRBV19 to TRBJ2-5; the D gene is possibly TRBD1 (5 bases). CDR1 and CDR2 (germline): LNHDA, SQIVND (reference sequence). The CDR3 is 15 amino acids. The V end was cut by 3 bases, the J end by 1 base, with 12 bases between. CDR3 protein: CASSITGRFQETQYF. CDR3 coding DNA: TGTGCCAGTAGTATTACAGGCCGCTTCCAAGAGACCCAGTACTTC.

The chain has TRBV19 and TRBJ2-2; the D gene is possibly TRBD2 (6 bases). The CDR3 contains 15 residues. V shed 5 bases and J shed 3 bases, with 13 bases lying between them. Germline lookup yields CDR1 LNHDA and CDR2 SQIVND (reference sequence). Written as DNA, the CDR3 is TGTGCCAGTAGTTACGGCGGGGTCCACACCGGGGAGCTGTTTTTT. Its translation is CASSYGGVHTGELFF.

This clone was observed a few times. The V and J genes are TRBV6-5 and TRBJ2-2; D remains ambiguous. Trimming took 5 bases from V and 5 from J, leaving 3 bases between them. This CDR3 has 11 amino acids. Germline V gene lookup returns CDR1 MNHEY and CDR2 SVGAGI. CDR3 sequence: CASSRTGELFF. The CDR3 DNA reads TGTGCCAGCAGTCGAACCGGGGAGCTGTTTTTT.

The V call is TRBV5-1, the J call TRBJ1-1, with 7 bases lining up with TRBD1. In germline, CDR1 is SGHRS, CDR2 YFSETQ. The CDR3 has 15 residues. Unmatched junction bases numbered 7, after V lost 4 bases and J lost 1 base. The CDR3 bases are TGCGCCAGCAGCCGAGCGACAGGGCGGAACACTGAAGCTTTCTTT. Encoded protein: CASSRATGRNTEAFF.

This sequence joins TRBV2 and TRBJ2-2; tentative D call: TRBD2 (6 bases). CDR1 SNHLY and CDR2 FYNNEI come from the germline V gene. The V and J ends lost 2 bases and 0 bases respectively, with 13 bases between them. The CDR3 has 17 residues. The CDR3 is CASSESYGGANTGELFF. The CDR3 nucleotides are TGTGCCAGCAGTGAATCTTACGGGGGAGCGAACACCGGGGAGCTGTTTTTT.

The CDR3 DNA sequence: TGTGCCAGCTCACCGCCGACTAGCGGGGGAAACATTCAGTACTTC. Translating gives CASSPPTSGGNIQYF. V is TRBV18 and J is TRBJ2-4; 12 nucleotides match TRBD2. The CDR3 covers 15 residues. The ends lost 3 bases at V and 6 bases at J; junction bases unmatched: 3. Germline CDR1 and CDR2: KGHSH and LQKENI.